This TCR beta chain was identified in a study of blood T cell repertoires in COVID-19. About the research overall: PBMCs, B-cell-depleted T cells, or T cells were the source of the cDNA or gDNA that made up the material.

This CDR3 has 14 amino acids. After removal of 0 bases from V and 4 bases from J, the junction contained 3 bases not matched to a gene. Germline V gene data show CDR1 as SGHNT and CDR2 as YYREEE (reference sequence). The data were produced by immunoSEQ multiplex PCR, yet TCRdb's version contains in-frame clones alone and is incomplete. The repertoire holds under 300,000 clones, more than 70% seen once, with 2% to 2.5% in the top ten. This clonotype originated in a middle-aged woman who had recovered from COVID-19. Sequenced input: peripheral blood. This chain links TRBV5-4 with TRBJ1-2, with 7 bases fitting TRBD1. The CDR3 here is CASSLGWDSYGYTF. CDR3 DNA sequence: TGTGCCAGCAGCTTGGGGTGGGACAGCTATGGCTACACCTTC.